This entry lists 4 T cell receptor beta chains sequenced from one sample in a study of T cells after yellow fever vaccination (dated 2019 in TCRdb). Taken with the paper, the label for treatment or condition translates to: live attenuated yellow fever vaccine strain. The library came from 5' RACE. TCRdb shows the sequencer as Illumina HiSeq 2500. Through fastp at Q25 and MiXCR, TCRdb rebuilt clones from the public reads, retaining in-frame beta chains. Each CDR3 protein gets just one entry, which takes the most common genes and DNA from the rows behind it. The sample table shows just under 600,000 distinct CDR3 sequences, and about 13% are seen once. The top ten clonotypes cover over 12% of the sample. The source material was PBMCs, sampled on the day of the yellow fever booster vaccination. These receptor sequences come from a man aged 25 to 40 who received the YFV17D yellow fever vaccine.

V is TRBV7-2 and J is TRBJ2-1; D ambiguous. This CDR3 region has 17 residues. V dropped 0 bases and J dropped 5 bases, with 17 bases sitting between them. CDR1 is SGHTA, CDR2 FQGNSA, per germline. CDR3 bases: TGTGCCAGCAGCTTAGCCCCTCTTTATTACCCCCACAATGAGCAGTTCTTC. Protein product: CASSLAPLYYPHNEQFF.

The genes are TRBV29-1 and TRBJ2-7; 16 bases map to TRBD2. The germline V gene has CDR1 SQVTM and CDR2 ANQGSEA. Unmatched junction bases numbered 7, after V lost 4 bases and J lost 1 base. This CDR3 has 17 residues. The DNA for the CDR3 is TGCAGCGTTGGGGGACTAGCGGGAGGGCCTTGGTCCTACGAGCAGTACTTC. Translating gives CSVGGLAGGPWSYEQYF.

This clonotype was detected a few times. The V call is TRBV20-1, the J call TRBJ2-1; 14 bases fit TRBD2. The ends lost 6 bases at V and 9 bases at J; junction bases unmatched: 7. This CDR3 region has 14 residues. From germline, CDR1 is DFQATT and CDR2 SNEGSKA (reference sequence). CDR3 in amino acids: CSAPRTSGRSEQFF. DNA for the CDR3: TGCAGTGCCCCGAGGACTAGCGGGAGGTCTGAGCAGTTCTTC.

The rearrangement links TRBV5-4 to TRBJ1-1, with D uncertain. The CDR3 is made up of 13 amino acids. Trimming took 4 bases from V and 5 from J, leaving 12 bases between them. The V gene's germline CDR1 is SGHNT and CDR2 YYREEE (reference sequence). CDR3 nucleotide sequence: TGTGCCAGCAGCCTTGAACCTTGGACTGAAGCTTTCTTT. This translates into CASSLEPWTEAFF.